This passage covers 29 T cell receptor beta chains from one sample sequenced in a study of blood T cell repertoires in COVID-19. Sequencing was performed with immunoSEQ multiplex PCR; in TCRdb, only in-frame clones are kept and a portion is missing. The sample holds about 190,000 clones, roughly 80% seen once. Sequencing was done on a sample of peripheral blood. These receptors were collected from a woman aged 50 to 65 with acute or convalescent COVID-19.

This clone was seen a few times. The chain recombines TRBV14 with TRBJ2-1, with TRBD2 matching 16 bases. This CDR3 is 16 amino acids long. Trimming cost V 4 bases and J 7 bases; bases outside gene matches: 4. The germline V gene has CDR1 SGHDN and CDR2 FVKESK. The CDR3 region is CASSPLGLAGGNEQFF. CDR3 DNA: TGTGCCAGCAGCCCACTGGGACTAGCGGGGGGGAATGAGCAGTTCTTC.

The chain couples TRBV3-1 (or the pseudogene TRBV3-2) to TRBJ2-3; TRBD2 agrees at 11 bases. Germline V lookup: CDR1 LGHDT, CDR2 YNNKEL (reference sequence). J lost 2 bases, V lost 0 bases, and 10 bases had no gene match. This CDR3 contains 19 residues. CDR3 DNA sequence: TGTGCCAGCAGCCAAGATCTGGGTAGCGGGGGGGTTAACACAGATACGCAGTATTTT. Translated, it gives CASSQDLGSGGVNTDTQYF.

V and J are TRBV5-1 and TRBJ1-6, with 11 positions matching TRBD1. There are 14 residues in the CDR3. From germline, CDR1 is SGHRS and CDR2 YFSETQ. After removal of 4 bases from V and 14 bases from J, the junction contained 8 bases not matched to a gene. Here the CDR3 reads CASSPDRGLVALHF. DNA for the CDR3: TGCGCCAGCAGCCCGGACAGGGGGCTCGTGGCCCTCCACTTT.

The rearrangement links TRBV27 to TRBJ1-6; 7 bases are a match to TRBD1. The CDR3 totals 14 residues. V was clipped by 4 bases and J by 10 bases; unmatched bases: 7. Germline lookup yields CDR1 MNHEY and CDR2 SMNVEV (reference sequence). The CDR3 DNA reads TGTGCCAGCAGTTCCCGCCAGGGGGGATCACCCCTCCACTTT. Translation gives CASSSRQGGSPLHF.

The chain has TRBV6-5 and TRBJ1-5; D is ambiguous. V was cut by 6 bases and J by 9 bases, with 18 bases left in between. Germline V gene data show CDR1 as MNHEY and CDR2 as SVGAGI. The CDR3 runs 14 residues. The CDR3, as DNA: TGTGCCAGCAGGGAGAGGCGGTCGCCGGGGCCCCAGCATTTT. Translation gives CASRERRSPGPQHF.

The chain employs TRBV4-3 and TRBJ2-5; 12 nucleotides line up with TRBD2. The V segment lost 1 base and the J segment 1 base; nucleotides outside the gene matches: 1. The length of the CDR3 is 16 residues. CDR1 and CDR2 from the germline V gene are LGHNA and YSLEER. CDR3 in amino acids: CASSQGTSGTQETQYF. The CDR3 nucleotides are TGCGCCAGCAGCCAAGGGACTAGCGGGACCCAAGAGACCCAGTACTTC.

The chain recombines TRBV24-1 with TRBJ2-7, with D perhaps TRBD2 (6 bases). V was cut by 2 bases and J by 5 bases, with 21 bases left in between. In germline, CDR1 is KGHDR, CDR2 SFDVKD. The CDR3 sequence is 17 residues long. CDR3 DNA sequence: TGTGCCACCAGTGATTCAACAGGTAGGGGAGGTTTAGACGAGCAGTACTTC. Residues: CATSDSTGRGGLDEQYF.

The chain is built from TRBV18 and TRBJ1-1; maybe TRBD1 (5 bases). V was cut by 6 bases and J by 5 bases, with 16 bases left in between. The CDR3 covers 14 residues. From germline, CDR1 is KGHSH and CDR2 LQKENI. The CDR3 bases are TGTGCCAGCTCGATCCAGGGTAGCGGGACTGAAGCTTTCTTT. Its translation is CASSIQGSGTEAFF. Looking up the rest from reference TRBV18 and TRBJ1-1 gives the full variable domain: NAGVMQNPRHLVRRRGQEARLRCSPMKGHSHVYWYRQLPEEGLKFMVYLQKENIIDESGMPKERFSAEFPKEGPSILRIQQVVRGDSAAYFCASSIQGSGTEAFFGQGTRLTVV.

This sequence joins TRBV5-4 and TRBJ1-3; the D is unclear. V was trimmed by 5 bases and J by 2 bases, leaving 17 bases between them. The germline CDR1 and CDR2 sequences are SGHNT and YYREEE (reference sequence). This CDR3 comprises 16 residues. The CDR3, as DNA: TGTGCCAGCAGGGAGGGCCCCCTGGCCGCTGGAAACACCATATATTTT. Its translation is CASREGPLAAGNTIYF.

This chain uses TRBV19 with TRBJ2-5; 8 bases match TRBD2. This CDR3 has 15 residues. The V gene's germline CDR1 is LNHDA and CDR2 SQIVND (reference sequence). The ends lost 4 bases at V and 2 bases at J; junction bases unmatched: 6. The chain's CDR3 is CASSTSRGGQETQYF. The DNA of the CDR3 is TGTGCCAGTAGTACCTCTCGGGGGGGTCAAGAGACCCAGTACTTC.

The chain is built from TRBV2 and TRBJ2-7; possibly TRBD1 for D (6 bases). With 6 bases removed from V and 4 bases from J, the gap between germline ends came to 13 bases. The length of the CDR3 is 13 residues. Germline CDR1 is SNHLY and CDR2 is FYNNEI. The CDR3 reads CASSRQELYEQYF. The CDR3 nucleotides read TGTGCCAGCAGCCGACAGGAGTTATACGAGCAGTACTTC.

The chain uses TRBV13 and TRBJ2-7, with TRBD1 matching 9 bases. Trimming took 0 bases from V and 7 from J; bases not matched to a gene: 4. CDR1 is PRHDT and CDR2 is FYEKMQ in the germline V gene (reference sequence). The CDR3 length is 14 residues. For the CDR3, the DNA is TGTGCCAGCAGCTTAGGGGACAGGGGTGGTGAGCAGTACTTC. This codes for CASSLGDRGGEQYF.

This chain uses TRBV7-9 with TRBJ2-7; 7 nucleotides line up with TRBD1. CDR1 and CDR2 from the germline V gene are SEHNR and FQNEAQ (reference sequence). This CDR3 spans 17 amino acids. Trimming took 5 bases from V and 1 from J; bases not matched to a gene: 14. CDR3 sequence reads: CASSLRDSNKGSYEQYF. In DNA form, the CDR3 reads TGTGCCAGCAGCCTCCGGGACAGCAATAAGGGGTCCTACGAGCAGTACTTC. Filled out from reference TRBV7-9 and TRBJ2-7, the complete variable domain reads DTGVSQNPRHKITKRGQNVTFRCDPISEHNRLYWYRQTLGQGPEFLTYFQNEAQLEKSRLLSDRFSAERPKGSFSTLEIQRTEQGDSAMYLCASSLRDSNKGSYEQYFGPGTRLTVT.

The chain's CDR3 is CASSYGSGEPVYGYTF. CDR3 sequence (DNA): TGCGCCAGCAGCTACGGATCGGGGGAACCGGTCTATGGCTACACCTTC. The chain employs TRBV5-1 and TRBJ1-2; D is perhaps TRBD1 (5 bases). With 3 bases removed from V and 4 bases from J, the gap between germline ends came to 19 bases. The CDR3 has 16 residues. Germline loops: CDR1 SGHRS, CDR2 YFSETQ.

The chain uses TRBV2 and TRBJ2-7, with 12 bases that match TRBD1. The CDR3 extends over 16 amino acids. Germline V lookup: CDR1 SNHLY, CDR2 FYNNEI. CDR3 residues: CAIYTGTGGTQYEQYF. DNA for the CDR3: TGTGCAATCTACACCGGGACAGGGGGCACACAGTACGAGCAGTACTTC.

This clone was observed a handful of times. The rearrangement joins TRBV7-2 to TRBJ2-2; TRBD2 aligns across 11 bases. With 2 bases clipped from V and 0 bases from J, the junction kept 5 bases outside the gene matches. CDR1 is SGHTA, CDR2 FQGNSA, per germline. The CDR3 length is 18 residues. The CDR3 protein is CASSLFPGLAANTGELFF. CDR3 bases: TGTGCCAGCAGCTTATTTCCGGGACTAGCGGCGAACACCGGGGAGCTGTTTTTT. Full variable domain (rest looked up from reference TRBV7-2 and TRBJ2-2): GAGVSQSPSNKVTEKGKDVELRCDPISGHTALYWYRQSLGQGLEFLIYFQGNSAPDKSGLPSDRFSAERTGGSVSTLTIQRTQQEDSAVYLCASSLFPGLAANTGELFFGEGSRLTVL.

The chain links TRBV30 to TRBJ1-3, with a weak D call TRBD1 (6 bases). The CDR3 runs to 16 residues. The V end was cut by 4 bases, the J end by 0 bases, with 16 bases between. Germline loops: CDR1 GTSNPN, CDR2 SVGIG (reference sequence). Here the CDR3 DNA reads TGTGCCTGGATCCCAGGGGCCTCTCCCTCTGGAAACACCATATATTTT. Protein product: CAWIPGASPSGNTIYF.

The chain recombines TRBV19 with TRBJ1-6; D gene uncertain. CDR3 length: 13 amino acids. The germline V and J ends were trimmed by 5 bases and 6 bases, with 8 bases remaining between them. The germline gives CDR1 LNHDA, CDR2 SQIVND (reference sequence). The chain's CDR3 is CASSGRSNSPLHF. Written as DNA, the CDR3 is TGTGCCAGTAGTGGCAGGTCTAATTCACCCCTCCACTTT.

The chain employs TRBV6-5 and TRBJ1-2; 7 bases are a match to TRBD1. The CDR3 runs to 15 residues. Germline-derived CDR1 and CDR2 are MNHEY and SVGAGI. Trimming removed 5 bases from V and 0 bases from J; junction bases left unmatched: 6. The CDR3 region has the DNA TGTGCCAGCAGTACCTCAGGGGGGACTAACTATGGCTACACCTTC. It yields the protein CASSTSGGTNYGYTF.

This clone was detected only once. The chain is built from TRBV11-2 and TRBJ2-2; 10 bases align to TRBD1. V dropped 6 bases and J dropped 5; count of bases not matched to a gene: 9. This CDR3 comprises 16 residues. Germline CDR1 reads SGHAT; CDR2 reads FQNNGV. CDR3 protein: CASSYVPGQGTGELFF. The CDR3 region has the DNA TGTGCCAGCAGTTACGTCCCGGGACAGGGGACCGGGGAGCTGTTTTTT. Combining the CDR3 with reference TRBV11-2 and TRBJ2-2 gives the whole variable domain EAGVAQSPRYKIIEKRQSVAFWCNPISGHATLYWYQQILGQGPKLLIQFQNNGVVDDSQLPKDRFSAERLKGVDSTLKIQPAKLEDSAVYLCASSYVPGQGTGELFFGEGSRLTVL.

V gene TRBV5-5 combines with J gene TRBJ2-7, with 8 bases aligning to TRBD1. The CDR3 contains 15 residues. V trimming: 4 bases; J trimming: 3 bases; junction bases outside the gene matches: 9. Germline-derived CDR1 and CDR2 are SGHKS and YYEKEE (reference sequence). CDR3 nucleotides: TGTGCCAGCAGCCCGACAGGGGCGACAAACTACGAGCAGTACTTC. Translating it yields CASSPTGATNYEQYF.

This clone was picked up a small number of times. The chain recombines TRBV18 with TRBJ1-1, with 9 bases aligning to TRBD1. CDR1 and CDR2 (germline): KGHSH, LQKENI. The CDR3 runs 14 residues. V was clipped by 2 bases and J by 6 bases; unmatched bases: 4. The CDR3 reads CASSPGTGRSEAFF. Written as DNA, the CDR3 is TGTGCCAGCTCACCAGGGACAGGGCGCTCTGAAGCTTTCTTT.

The V and J genes are TRBV3-1 (or the pseudogene TRBV3-2) and TRBJ2-1; TRBD2 is a possible D gene (6 bases). Germline CDR1 and CDR2: LGHDT and YNNKEL (reference sequence). The germline V and J ends were trimmed by 0 bases and 2 bases, with 17 bases remaining between them. This CDR3 spans 18 amino acids. In nucleotides, the CDR3 is TGTGCCAGCAGCCAAGATGGTCCGGAGGGGCCCCCCTACAATGAGCAGTTCTTC. Protein: CASSQDGPEGPPYNEQFF.

V usage is TRBV18 and J usage is TRBJ1-2, with 7 bases fitting TRBD1. The CDR3 consists of 16 residues. Unmatched junction bases numbered 13, after V lost 2 bases and J lost 7 bases. Germline assignment: CDR1 KGHSH and CDR2 LQKENI. The CDR3 DNA is TGTGCCAGCTCACCAACCCCGGGACAGAAAATTACTGGCTACACCTTC. Translated, it gives CASSPTPGQKITGYTF.

This chain connects TRBV11-2 to TRBJ2-1, with 7 bases matching TRBD2. The CDR3 extends over 16 amino acids. The germline CDR1 and CDR2 sequences are SGHAT and FQNNGV. After removal of 6 bases from V and 7 bases from J, the junction contained 15 bases not matched to a gene. The DNA of the CDR3 is TGTGCCAGCAGTCCCACTAGCGTCTCCGTCGGGAATGAGCAGTTCTTC. Amino acids: CASSPTSVSVGNEQFF.

The chain employs TRBV9 and TRBJ1-1, with 10 nucleotides matching TRBD1. V lost 0 bases, J lost 8 bases, and 16 bases stayed unmatched. Germline V gives CDR1 SGDLS, CDR2 YYNGEE. The length of the CDR3 is 18 residues. DNA of the CDR3: TGTGCCAGCAGCGTAGAGGAAGGGGCCGGGACAGGGGCGGAGGAAGCTTTCTTT. Protein product: CASSVEEGAGTGAEEAFF.

V and J are TRBV7-9 and TRBJ2-1; D ambiguous. V was pared by 5 bases and J by 0 bases, with 14 bases between. CDR1 is SEHNR and CDR2 is FQNEAQ in the germline V gene (reference sequence). The CDR3 has 16 amino acids. The CDR3 loop reads CASSPLAPSSYNEQFF. CDR3 DNA: TGTGCCAGCAGCCCCCTTGCCCCGAGCTCCTACAATGAGCAGTTCTTC.

The V gene is TRBV6-2 or TRBV6-3, the J gene TRBJ1-1; D gene uncertain. The length of the CDR3 is 12 residues. The germline V and J ends were trimmed by 6 bases and 4 bases, with 9 bases remaining between them. The germline gives CDR1 MNHEY, CDR2 SVGEGT. This CDR3 reads CASSQPGTEAFF. The CDR3 DNA reads TGTGCCAGCAGCCAACCAGGCACTGAAGCTTTCTTT.

Note on this clone: An end of the junction does not agree with germline; a read error may underlie this. The chain uses TRBV14 and TRBJ1-2, with 7 bases that match TRBD1. There are 11 residues in the CDR3. CDR1 and CDR2 (germline): SGHDN, FVKESK. CDR3 coding DNA: TGTGCCAGCAGCCAGGGTGACAGGGTAATCTTC. Residues: CASSQGDRVIF. The full variable domain, completed using reference TRBV14 and TRBJ1-2, is EAGVTQFPSHSVIEKGQTVTLRCDPISGHDNLYWYRRVMGKEIKFLLHFVKESKQDESGMPNNRFLAERTGGTYSTLKVQPAELEDSGVYFCASSQGDRVIFGSGTRLTVV.